This TCR beta chain was profiled in a study of OX40 agonist ivuxolimab in advanced cancers. After removal of 0 bases from V and 5 bases from J, the junction contained 6 bases not matched to a gene. The germline CDR1 and CDR2 sequences are MGHRA and YSYEKL. The CDR3 covers 16 residues. Comment on this clone: Its antigen is undetermined.

General study points: Those patients achieving a partial response at 0.1-3.0 mg/kg showed among the lowest clonal expansion.

Repertoires were generated with immunoSEQ multiplex PCR, while TCRdb's copy carries only in-frame clones and drops some. The sample lists some 19,000 clones; 70% to 90% were seen once. The V call is TRBV4-1, the J call TRBJ2-5; TRBD1 aligns across 10 bases. The input for sequencing was CD4+ or CD8+ T cells sorted from blood, taken in a trial of the OX40 agonist ivuxolimab. The TCR was taken from an adult with an advanced solid tumor such as melanoma, head and neck, liver or kidney cancer. The CDR3 region is CASSQESDRGSETQYF. CDR3 sequence (DNA): TGCGCCAGCAGCCAAGAGTCGGACAGGGGGTCCGAGACCCAGTACTTC.